A selection of T cell receptor beta chains follows, all from one sample in a study of Tregs in tolerant kidney transplant recipients. Assay used: immunoSEQ multiplex PCR; TCRdb lists only in-frame clones, some missing. This table has 54,000 or so clones, about 90% appearing once. The sample consisted of CD8+ T cells from blood (PBMCs), taken 24 months after the transplant. Receptors were obtained from a human patient who received a combined kidney and bone marrow transplant. The graft donor may have contributed some T cells. CDR3s include the opening cysteine and the closing phenylalanine or tryptophan. A D gene is named only where the DNA matches it firmly. Size is stated for part of the rows, as once, few or many counts, or as a class when the clone is expanded.

j_call	d_call	clone_size	cdr3_length	v_call	cdr3_aa	cdr3_nt
TRBJ1-2	TRBD1	few	14	TRBV7-3	CASTPGQGDYGYTF	TGTGCCAGCACCCCGGGACAGGGGGACTATGGCTACACCTTC
TRBJ1-5	TRBD1	-	19	TRBV15	CATSRPYLGTGSSNQPQHF	TGTGCCACCAGCAGACCCTACTTAGGGACAGGGTCCAGCAATCAGCCCCAGCATTTT
TRBJ2-7	-	-	14	TRBV11-2	CASSLNRGGNEQYF	TGTGCCAGCAGCCTGAACAGGGGGGGCAACGAGCAGTACTTC
TRBJ2-3	TRBD2	-	12	TRBV5-1	CASSPSGDTQYF	TGCGCCAGCAGCCCTAGCGGGGATACGCAGTATTTT
TRBJ1-1	TRBD1	-	13	TRBV30	CAWTISGTGEAFF	TGTGCCTGGACAATATCCGGGACAGGTGAAGCTTTCTTT
TRBJ2-7	TRBD2	once	13	TRBV11-2	CASSLGAGYEQYF	TGTGCCAGCAGCTTAGGAGCGGGATACGAGCAGTACTTC
TRBJ2-1	-	medium-sized	13	TRBV5-4	CASSYTQVHEQFF	TGTGCCAGCAGCTACACCCAGGTCCATGAGCAGTTCTTC
TRBJ2-7	TRBD1	once	15	TRBV6-5	CASSPGTGVLHEQYF	TGTGCCAGCAGTCCGGGAACAGGGGTTCTGCACGAGCAGTACTTC
TRBJ1-5	-	-	13	TRBV30	CAYSGGDYQPQHF	TGTGCCTACTCGGGCGGGGACTATCAGCCCCAGCATTTT
TRBJ1-2	-	-	14	TRBV29-1	CSVATGSTNYGYTF	TGCAGCGTTGCAACAGGCTCCACTAACTATGGCTACACCTTC
TRBJ1-1	-	once	13	TRBV11-2	CASATGEYTEAFF	TGTGCCAGCGCGACGGGGGAATACACTGAAGCTTTCTTT
TRBJ2-7	TRBD1	-	14	TRBV4-2	CASSQETGGHEQYF	TGTGCCAGCAGCCAAGAAACAGGGGGGCACGAGCAGTACTTC
TRBJ1-2	TRBD1	-	15	TRBV29-1	CSVGAGGDFSYGYTF	TGCAGCGTTGGCGCAGGGGGAGATTTTAGCTATGGCTACACCTTC
TRBJ2-5	TRBD2	few	14	TRBV7-3	CASSRGLGQETQYF	TGTGCCAGCAGCCGAGGACTAGGACAAGAGACCCAGTACTTC
TRBJ1-2	-	once	15	TRBV7-3	CASSPTGPYNYGYTF	TGTGCCAGCAGCCCGACAGGCCCTTATAACTATGGCTACACCTTC
TRBJ2-1	-	-	16	TRBV5-1	CASSLALESSYNEQFF	TGCGCCAGCAGCTTGGCCTTGGAGAGCTCCTACAATGAGCAGTTCTTC
TRBJ2-3	-	-	15	TRBV6-4	CASSDDPTGTDTQYF	TGTGCCAGCAGTGACGACCCGACGGGTACAGATACGCAGTATTTT
TRBJ1-1	-	once	11	TRBV10-3	CAISDIHEAFF	TGTGCCATCAGTGACATACATGAAGCTTTCTTT
TRBJ2-1	-	-	15	TRBV9	CASSHRQAKGNEQFF	TGTGCCAGCAGCCACCGACAGGCTAAAGGGAATGAGCAGTTCTTC
TRBJ2-3	TRBD2	-	15	TRBV4-1	CASSPGLASTDTQYF	TGCGCCAGCAGCCCGGGACTAGCCAGCACAGATACGCAGTATTTT
TRBJ2-1	-	-	14	TRBV27	CASSPLGGYNEQFF	TGTGCCAGCAGTCCTTTGGGCGGGTACAATGAGCAGTTCTTC
TRBJ1-4	-	-	17	TRBV4-2	CASSQDPGGEANEKLFF	TGTGCCAGCAGCCAAGATCCAGGCGGGGAGGCTAATGAAAAACTGTTTTTT
TRBJ2-1	TRBD1	-	15	TRBV2	CASRAGQGAYNEQFF	TGTGCCAGCAGAGCCGGACAGGGGGCTTACAATGAGCAGTTCTTC
TRBJ2-7	-	-	14	TRBV9	CASSVGAGTYEQYF	TGTGCCAGCAGCGTAGGGGCAGGGACTTACGAGCAGTACTTC
TRBJ2-3	-	-	19	TRBV13	CASSLGLFGGVTLTDTQYF	TGTGCCAGCAGCTTAGGCCTGTTTGGCGGGGTCACTCTCACAGATACGCAGTATTTT
TRBJ1-2	-	-	14	TRBV29-1	CSVPPARGGYGYTF	TGCAGCGTGCCACCCGCTAGGGGCGGCTATGGCTACACCTTC
TRBJ1-3	-	-	14	TRBV5-6	CASSFGGSGNTIYF	TGTGCCAGCAGCTTCGGGGGGTCTGGAAACACCATATATTTT
TRBJ2-1	TRBD2	-	17	TRBV9	CASSGAFPSGSYNEQFF	TGTGCCAGCAGCGGCGCATTTCCTAGCGGATCCTACAATGAGCAGTTCTTC
TRBJ1-5	TRBD1	-	17	TRBV28	CASSLLTGPYSNQPQHF	TGTGCCAGCAGTTTATTGACAGGGCCTTATAGCAATCAGCCCCAGCATTTT
TRBJ2-2	-	-	13	TRBV5-6	CASSSMNTGELFF	TGTGCCAGCAGCTCCATGAACACCGGGGAGCTGTTTTTT
TRBJ2-1	-	-	15	TRBV28	CASSQAPPPLDEQFF	TGTGCCAGCAGCCAAGCGCCTCCTCCTTTGGATGAGCAGTTCTTC
TRBJ2-1	TRBD2	-	15	TRBV9	CASSAFGGGWSEQFF	TGTGCCAGCAGCGCCTTTGGCGGGGGTTGGAGTGAGCAGTTCTTC
TRBJ2-7	-	-	14	TRBV5-6	CASNLLNTGDEQYF	TGTGCCAGCAACCTTTTGAATACGGGGGACGAGCAGTACTTC
TRBJ2-5	-	-	18	TRBV21-1	CASSKARGERGGQETQYF	TGTGCCAGCAGCAAAGCTCGGGGGGAGCGGGGGGGGCAAGAGACCCAGTACTTC
TRBJ2-1	-	once	15	TRBV30	CAWRLDSARRAEQFF	TGTGCCTGGAGGCTGGACAGTGCCCGTCGGGCTGAGCAGTTCTTC
TRBJ2-7	-	-	13	TRBV6-1	CASSSTLSYEQYF	TGTGCCAGCAGTTCTACCCTCTCATACGAGCAGTACTTC
TRBJ2-7	TRBD1	-	15	TRBV2	CASSGGTGAPYEQYF	TGTGCCAGCAGTGGCGGGACAGGGGCTCCCTACGAGCAGTACTTC
TRBJ2-1	-	-	14	TRBV9	CASSAGSSYNEQFF	TGTGCCAGCTCCGCGGGGAGCTCCTACAATGAGCAGTTCTTC
TRBJ2-7	-	-	16	TRBV4-3	CASSQEDRGGPYEQYF	TGCGCCAGCAGCCAAGAAGATAGGGGGGGCCCCTACGAGCAGTACTTC
TRBJ2-1	TRBD2	-	13	TRBV27	CASSLGAGIEQFF	TGTGCCAGCAGTTTAGGAGCGGGAATTGAGCAGTTCTTC